Listed here are 11 T cell receptor beta chains from one sample, sequenced in a study of cytomegalovirus exposure and HLA in healthy donors. Primers included in the PCR were 60 Vbeta and 13 Jbeta primers. TCRdb's table, derived via immunoSEQ multiplex PCR, lists solely in-frame clones and lacks some. The sample comprises around 110,000 clones, around 10% of which are singletons, and less than 4% rests with the top ten. The sample comprised PBMCs. These receptors all come from a man aged 30-40 years in good health and CMV-seronegative.

This chain joins TRBV29-1 and TRBJ1-1, with 7 bases fitting TRBD1. In germline, CDR1 is SQVTM, CDR2 ANQGSEA. The trim removed 7 bases at V and 5 bases at J, leaving 4 bases unmatched. This CDR3 has 11 amino acids. CDR3 nucleotides: TGCAGCGCCGAGGACAGGACTGAAGCTTTCTTT. This translates into CSAEDRTEAFF. Supplemented by reference TRBV29-1 and TRBJ1-1, the full variable domain reads SAVISQKPSRDICQRGTSLTIQCQVDSQVTMMFWYRQQPGQSLTLIATANQGSEATYESGFVIDKFPISRPNLTFSTLTVSNMSPEDSSIYLCSAEDRTEAFFGQGTRLTVV.

This clone has only a few counts. The chain combines TRBV19 with TRBJ2-7; a weak D match, TRBD1 (5 bases). The CDR3 loop spans 15 amino acids. Germline CDR1 is LNHDA and CDR2 is SQIVND (reference sequence). Trimming stripped 0 bases from V and 2 bases from J, with 11 bases between. This CDR3 is CASSIDTGHTYEQYF. The CDR3 nucleotides are TGTGCCAGTAGTATAGATACAGGACACACCTACGAGCAGTACTTC.

V usage is TRBV10-3 and J usage is TRBJ2-1, with 8 bases identical to TRBD2. The junction had 5 bases not matched to a gene; V was cut back by 7 bases and J by 0 bases. The CDR3 extends over 15 amino acids. Germline loops: CDR1 ENHRY, CDR2 SYGVKD. CDR3 sequence: CAIKLSGSSYNEQFF. The CDR3 DNA reads as TGTGCCATCAAATTAAGCGGGAGCTCCTACAATGAGCAGTTCTTC.

This clone was observed a few times. J is TRBJ1-1 and V is TRBV11-2, with D possibly matching TRBD1 (6 bases). Germline CDR1 reads SGHAT; CDR2 reads FQNNGV. Trimming stripped 5 bases from V and 7 bases from J, with 17 bases between. The CDR3 has 14 amino acids. CDR3 sequence reads: CASSPITGRIEAFF. The CDR3 coding sequence is TGTGCCAGCAGCCCCATTACAGGGCGTATTGAAGCTTTCTTT.

This chain links TRBV9 with TRBJ2-3, with TRBD2 identical over 8 bases. Per germline, CDR1 SGDLS and CDR2 YYNGEE. J lost 0 bases, V lost 6 bases, and 6 bases had no gene match. The CDR3 is made up of 15 amino acids. The CDR3 DNA reads as TGTGCCAGCACCCCACTAGCGGCTAGCACAGATACGCAGTATTTT. This encodes CASTPLAASTDTQYF. The whole variable domain, remainder taken from reference TRBV9 and TRBJ2-3, is DSGVTQTPKHLITATGQRVTLRCSPRSGDLSVYWYQQSLDQGLQFLIQYYNGEERAKGNILERFSAQQFPDLHSELNLSSLELGDSALYFCASTPLAASTDTQYFGPGTRLTVL.

The chain links TRBV5-4 to TRBJ2-3, with 9 positions matching TRBD1. CDR3 size: 15 residues. Germline V CDR1 and CDR2: SGHNT, YYREEE (reference sequence). V gave up 5 bases and J gave up 2 bases; unmatched junction bases: 6. The CDR3 region is CASSSRDRDTDTQYF. CDR3 DNA sequence: TGTGCCAGCAGTAGCCGGGACAGGGACACAGATACGCAGTATTTT.

The CDR3 loop reads CASNKYNSPLHF. The CDR3 DNA is TGTGCCAGCAACAAATATAATTCACCCCTCCACTTT. The chain joins TRBV11-2 to TRBJ1-6, with D unresolved. This CDR3 contains 12 residues. Germline-derived CDR1 and CDR2 are SGHAT and FQNNGV. V was cut by 7 bases and J by 4 bases, with 5 bases left in between.

The chain uses TRBV2 and TRBJ1-2, with 9 bases aligning to TRBD1. The germline V gene has CDR1 SNHLY and CDR2 FYNNEI. Trimming removed 4 bases from V and 3 bases from J; junction bases left unmatched: 6. The length of the CDR3 is 15 residues. The CDR3 sequence: CASSVGDRADYGYTF. The CDR3 DNA sequence: TGTGCCAGCAGTGTTGGGGACAGGGCGGACTATGGCTACACCTTC.

Only a few counts were recorded for this clone. This sequence joins TRBV9 and TRBJ2-3, with 10 bases identical to TRBD2. The V gene end was trimmed by 4 bases and the J gene end by 6 bases; junction bases not matched to a gene: 5. This CDR3 is built from 14 residues. Germline CDR1 reads SGDLS; CDR2 reads YYNGEE. CDR3 sequence reads: CASSPLAGRDTQYF. In nucleotides, the CDR3 is TGTGCCAGCAGCCCACTAGCGGGGAGGGATACGCAGTATTTT.

This clone was seen more than once but under ten times. V gene TRBV7-2 combines with J gene TRBJ1-4; 7 bases match TRBD1. The CDR3 has 16 amino acids. The V and J ends lost 2 bases and 7 bases, in that order; junction bases with no gene match: 10. Germline V gene data show CDR1 as SGHTA and CDR2 as FQGNSA. CDR3 protein: CASSLLSRGQGEKLFF. The CDR3 DNA reads TGTGCCAGCAGCTTACTTAGTAGGGGGCAGGGTGAAAAACTGTTTTTT.

This clone was found a few times. The CDR3 region is CASSTGTGGRGTEAFF. The CDR3 DNA is TGTGCCAGCAGTACCGGGACAGGGGGCAGGGGCACTGAAGCTTTCTTT. This chain links TRBV5-6 with TRBJ1-1, with 12 positions matching TRBD1. V lost 5 bases to trimming and J lost 4 bases; unmatched junction nucleotides: 9. This CDR3 is built from 16 residues. Germline values: CDR1 SGHDT, CDR2 YYEEEE. Full variable domain (outside the CDR3, taken from reference TRBV5-6 and TRBJ1-1): DAGVTQSPTHLIKTRGQQVTLRCSPKSGHDTVSWYQQALGQGPQFIFQYYEEEERQRGNFPDRFSGHQFPNYSSELNVNALLLGDSALYLCASSTGTGGRGTEAFFGQGTRLTVV.